This TCR beta chain was recorded in a study of breast tumors, draining lymph nodes, adjacent tissues. V lost 0 bases, J lost 6 bases, and 10 bases lay in between. In germline, CDR1 is LGHNA, CDR2 YNFKEQ. This CDR3 region has 14 residues. TCRdb itself ran the multiplex PCR reads through MiXCR, one entry per CDR3 protein. Altogether about 20,000 distinct CDR3 sequences are present, approximately 32% being singletons, with the ten largest covering 11%. Study conclusions and caveats: Tumor TCR diversity was below lymph nodes but above nontumor tissue. The data were judged consistent with most tumor T cells coming from lymph node and expanding in tumor. That most tumor T cells come from lymph nodes remained unproven. Luminal-like breast cancer showed significantly higher tumor–nontumor repertoire similarity than basal-like.

Many counts were recorded for this clonotype. Its target is not known. The rearrangement joins TRBV4-2 to TRBJ2-3; no clear D. The source of this sequence is a female donor with breast cancer. Some clones in this sample may be carry-over from other donors' samples. Sequencing used breast tumor tissue. CDR3 nucleotides: TGTGCCAGCAGCCAAGAAAGTCGACGGGATACGCAGTATTTT. Its translation: CASSQESRRDTQYF.